One sample yielded the 24 T cell receptor beta chains listed below, sequenced in a study of T cell responses to AZD1222 COVID-19 vaccine. The data were produced by immunoSEQ multiplex PCR, yet TCRdb's version contains in-frame clones alone and is incomplete. The sample holds approximately 140,000 clones; roughly nine tenths are singletons and the top ten take over 1.1%. Sequenced here: peripheral blood, sampled on day 0 of AZD1222 vaccination. Receptors originate from an adult in good health.

This chain uses TRBV10-1 with TRBJ1-2; D call uncertain. With 3 bases removed from V and 5 bases from J, the gap between germline ends came to 4 bases. CDR3 size: 11 residues. Germline CDR1 is WNHNN and CDR2 is SYGVQD (reference sequence). The CDR3 DNA reads TGCGCCAGCAGTGATGGGTATGGCTACACCTTC. This codes for CASSDGYGYTF.

This clone was seen once. V usage is TRBV6-1 and J usage is TRBJ1-2, with D unclear. The V gene lost 1 base and the J gene lost 0 bases, with 6 bases spanning the gap. Looked up from germline, CDR1 is MNHNS and CDR2 is SASEGT. The CDR3 is made up of 14 amino acids. CDR3 nucleotide sequence: TGTGCCAGCAGTGAAGGCTCGGCTAACTATGGCTACACCTTC. This sequence encodes CASSEGSANYGYTF.

The chain's CDR3 is CASSQRFIREVRGRGETQYF. Written as DNA, the CDR3 is TGCGCCAGCAGCCAACGTTTTATTCGAGAAGTCAGGGGGCGCGGGGAGACCCAGTACTTC. This chain joins TRBV4-3 and TRBJ2-5; 8 nucleotides agree with TRBD1. Germline V gives CDR1 LGHNA, CDR2 YSLEER. The CDR3 runs to 20 residues. V lost 2 bases to trimming and J lost 5 bases; unmatched junction nucleotides: 22.

The genes are TRBV7-2 and TRBJ1-1; TRBD1 might be the D (6 bases). CDR1 and CDR2 (germline): SGHTA, FQGNSA. The CDR3 is 16 residues long. V shed 1 base and J shed 5 bases, with 17 bases lying between them. CDR3 DNA: TGTGCCAGCAGCTTAGATCCTTATGCACAGGGAACTGAAGCTTTCTTT. Its translation: CASSLDPYAQGTEAFF. The variable domain in full, with the rest retrieved from reference TRBV7-2 and TRBJ1-1, is GAGVSQSPSNKVTEKGKDVELRCDPISGHTALYWYRQSLGQGLEFLIYFQGNSAPDKSGLPSDRFSAERTGGSVSTLTIQRTQQEDSAVYLCASSLDPYAQGTEAFFGQGTRLTVV.

The rearrangement uses TRBV27 and TRBJ1-2, with TRBD1 identical over 8 bases. The CDR3 contains 14 residues. Trimming took 4 bases from V and 4 from J; bases not matched to a gene: 5. Germline values: CDR1 MNHEY, CDR2 SMNVEV (reference sequence). CDR3 nucleotides: TGTGCCAGCAGTTCAGGGACAGGCGGCTATGGCTACACCTTC. This translates into CASSSGTGGYGYTF.

The J gene is TRBJ2-5, the V gene TRBV12-5; 8 bases fit TRBD1. There are 15 residues in the CDR3. Per germline, CDR1 LGHNT and CDR2 FRNRAP. Trimming at V came to 1 base and at J to 2 bases, leaving 3 bases not matched to a gene. CDR3 in amino acids: CASGLGRDRQETQYF. In DNA form, the CDR3 reads TGTGCTAGTGGTTTGGGCCGGGACAGGCAAGAGACCCAGTACTTC.

The chain carries TRBV4-1 and TRBJ1-2, with D uncertain. Trimming pared 4 bases from V and 4 bases from J, leaving 13 bases between. Germline V gives CDR1 MGHRA, CDR2 YSYEKL. This CDR3 region has 14 residues. The CDR3 here is CASSPQSDPYGYTF. The CDR3 nucleotides are TGCGCCAGCAGCCCCCAGAGTGACCCCTATGGCTACACCTTC.

V and J are TRBV7-2 and TRBJ1-1, with a possible D match to TRBD1 (5 bases). V was clipped by 5 bases and J by 5 bases, with 15 bases between them. This CDR3 region has 14 residues. The germline V gene has CDR1 SGHTA and CDR2 FQGNSA. The DNA of the CDR3 is TGTGCCAGCAGCGTAGACAGTTGGGGGACTGAAGCTTTCTTT. This translates into CASSVDSWGTEAFF.

The chain has TRBV20-1 and TRBJ2-1; TRBD1 might be the D (5 bases). The germline V gene has CDR1 DFQATT and CDR2 SNEGSKA (reference sequence). V was clipped by 6 bases and J by 10 bases, with 13 bases between them. The CDR3 extends over 11 amino acids. CDR3 sequence: CSAPVGEEQFF. The CDR3 bases are TGCAGTGCCCCCGTAGGGGAAGAGCAGTTCTTC.

The rearrangement uses TRBV3-1 (or the pseudogene TRBV3-2) and TRBJ1-2, with no clear D. The CDR3 loop spans 13 amino acids. Trimming took 0 bases from V and 7 from J, leaving 9 bases between them. Per the germline V gene, CDR1 is LGHDT and CDR2 is YNNKEL (reference sequence). CDR3 amino acids: CASSQDPGSGYTF. The CDR3 coding sequence is TGTGCCAGCAGCCAAGATCCGGGTAGTGGCTACACCTTC.

This clone was recorded a few times. The gene calls are TRBV6-5 and TRBJ1-5; the match to TRBD1 covers 7 bases. CDR3 length: 10 amino acids. V lost 10 bases to trimming and J lost 9 bases; unmatched junction nucleotides: 3. Germline lookup yields CDR1 MNHEY and CDR2 SVGAGI. CDR3 loop: CATRGPPQHF. The CDR3 region has the DNA TGTGCCACAAGGGGGCCGCCCCAGCATTTT.

The rearrangement joins TRBV5-4 to TRBJ2-5; 10 bases line up with TRBD2. CDR1 SGHNT and CDR2 YYREEE come from the germline V gene (reference sequence). The trim removed 1 base at V and 4 bases at J, leaving 7 bases unmatched. CDR3 size: 16 residues. CDR3 amino acids: CASSLMIAGGRETQYF. The CDR3 coding sequence is TGTGCCAGCAGCTTGATGATAGCGGGAGGCCGAGAGACCCAGTACTTC.

CDR3 nucleotide sequence: TGTGCCAGCAGCTTTGCAGGCTCTGGAAACACCATATATTTT. Protein: CASSFAGSGNTIYF. This chain connects TRBV5-4 to TRBJ1-3, with D hard to call. This CDR3 is built from 14 residues. Germline values: CDR1 SGHNT, CDR2 YYREEE (reference sequence). V was clipped by 2 bases and J by 0 bases, with 6 bases between them.

This chain links TRBV27 with TRBJ1-2; 11 bases align to TRBD1. Losses at the gene ends were 3 bases for V and 6 bases for J; bases not matched to a gene: 9. Per germline, CDR1 MNHEY and CDR2 SMNVEV (reference sequence). CDR3 size: 16 residues. This CDR3 reads CASSFRGDRGENGYTF. The CDR3 nucleotides read TGTGCCAGCAGTTTTAGGGGGGACAGGGGGGAGAATGGCTACACCTTC.

The J gene is TRBJ2-1, the V gene TRBV19; D is tentatively TRBD1 or TRBD2 (5 bases each). Per the germline V gene, CDR1 is LNHDA and CDR2 is SQIVND (reference sequence). This CDR3 has 11 residues. Trimming left V 4 bases short and J 7 bases short, with 5 bases between. The CDR3 bases are TGTGCCAGTAGTAGGGGGAATGAGCAGTTCTTC. It codes for CASSRGNEQFF.

The chain employs TRBV28 and TRBJ2-1; 8 bases match TRBD2. Germline values: CDR1 MDHEN, CDR2 SYDVKM. The CDR3 covers 15 residues. The trim removed 4 bases at V and 7 bases at J, leaving 9 bases unmatched. Here the CDR3 reads CASSSPGLAGNEQFF. CDR3 DNA: TGTGCCAGCAGTTCCCCCGGACTAGCCGGTAATGAGCAGTTCTTC.

The J gene is TRBJ2-1, the V gene TRBV4-3; D is ambiguous. V was pared by 0 bases and J by 2 bases, with 11 bases between. Germline-derived CDR1 and CDR2 are LGHNA and YSLEER. This CDR3 spans 16 amino acids. CDR3 DNA sequence: TGCGCCAGCAGCCAAGATGCCGGCGAAGCCTACAATGAGCAGTTCTTC. This codes for CASSQDAGEAYNEQFF.

J is TRBJ2-3 and V is TRBV19; TRBD2 aligns across 8 bases. CDR1 is LNHDA, CDR2 SQIVND, per germline (reference sequence). The junction had 5 bases not matched to a gene; V was cut back by 5 bases and J by 1 base. There are 15 residues in the CDR3. The DNA of the CDR3 is TGTGCCAGTAGTTCCCGCGGGGGGCGCACAGATACGCAGTATTTT. Its protein is CASSSRGGRTDTQYF.

This clone came up once. The chain carries TRBV7-3 and TRBJ2-3, with 11 nucleotides matching TRBD2. The CDR3 loop spans 15 amino acids. Trimming removed 5 bases from V and 2 bases from J; junction bases left unmatched: 3. CDR1 is SGHTA and CDR2 is FQGTGA in the germline V gene. The DNA of the CDR3 is TGTGCCAGCAGCAAGACTAGCGGGACCACAGATACGCAGTATTTT. This codes for CASSKTSGTTDTQYF.

V is TRBV24-1 and J is TRBJ2-5, with unresolved D. The CDR3 spans 11 residues. Trimming pared 4 bases from V and 6 bases from J, leaving 5 bases between. Germline assignment: CDR1 KGHDR and CDR2 SFDVKD. The CDR3 is CATSERKTQYF. The CDR3 DNA follows: TGTGCCACCAGTGAGAGGAAGACCCAGTACTTC.

The chain combines TRBV7-2 with TRBJ2-7; D gene ambiguous. The CDR3 extends over 15 amino acids. V lost 3 bases, J lost 2 bases, and 14 bases lay in between. CDR1 and CDR2 from the germline V gene are SGHTA and FQGNSA. The CDR3 DNA is TGTGCCAGCAGCTTCGCCCTTGGGGAACCCTACGAGCAGTACTTC. Translation: CASSFALGEPYEQYF.

This sequence joins TRBV28 and TRBJ2-5; TRBD2 aligns across 7 bases. V shed 10 bases and J 2 bases; nucleotides not matched to a gene: 13. The CDR3 is 15 residues long. The V gene's germline CDR1 is MDHEN and CDR2 SYDVKM. The CDR3 loop is CATFLRAGLQETQYF. For the CDR3, the DNA is TGTGCCACCTTCCTACGAGCGGGATTGCAAGAGACCCAGTACTTC.

The chain has TRBV5-1 and TRBJ1-4; a possible D gene is TRBD1 (5 bases). The ends were cut back, 3 bases at V and 7 bases at J, with 19 bases in the middle. CDR1 SGHRS and CDR2 YFSETQ come from the germline V gene. The CDR3 has 16 amino acids. The CDR3 here is CASSSSIGADPEKLFF. The CDR3 DNA reads TGCGCCAGCAGCTCCTCCATCGGGGCAGATCCTGAAAAACTGTTTTTT.

The chain employs TRBV19 and TRBJ2-1, with 16 bases fitting TRBD2. The CDR3 contains 14 residues. Germline CDR1 reads LNHDA; CDR2 reads SQIVND (reference sequence). Trimming at V came to 7 bases and at J to 13 bases, leaving 7 bases not matched to a gene. The CDR3 coding sequence is TGTGCCAGTACTCTAGGGACTAGCGGGGGGGAACAGTTCTTC. This encodes CASTLGTSGGEQFF.